These 3 T cell receptor beta chains were all obtained from the same sample, sequenced in a study of shared clonotypes between healthy human individuals (TCRdb year 2020). Library preparation used the immunoSEQ multiplex PCR assay. Sourced from immuneACCESS, this table was stored by TCRdb with only in-frame sequences that have V and J called. A share of the clones is absent; for the studies checked, an unresolved V gene accounts for under half, and the remainder has no known explanation. The sample table lists about 1 million clones, about 70% of them with a count of one. Approximately 1.5% of the sample is in the top ten clones. Sample: memory CD4+ T cells sorted from blood. The cell subset or site label here, explained by the study, means: CD45RA-negative fraction. Every receptor here comes from a man between 18 and 29 years old in good health.

This chain uses TRBV7-6 with TRBJ1-4; tentatively, D is TRBD1 (5 bases). V was shortened by 4 bases and J by 8 bases, with 14 bases between the two germline ends. CDR3 length: 14 amino acids. In germline, CDR1 is SGHVS, CDR2 FNYEAQ. The CDR3 nucleotides are TGTGCCAGCAGCTCCCGTTCGGAGGGGGAAAAACTGTTTTTT. Translated, it gives CASSSRSEGEKLFF. Drawing the rest from reference TRBV7-6 and TRBJ1-4, the complete variable domain is GAGVSQSPRYKVTKRGQDVALRCDPISGHVSLYWYRQALGQGPEFLTYFNYEAQQDKSGLPNDRFSAERPEGSISTLTIQRTEQRDSAMYRCASSSRSEGEKLFFGSGTQLSVL.

V and J are TRBV11-1 and TRBJ2-1; D remains unclear. The V gene lost 5 bases and the J gene lost 7 bases, with 12 bases spanning the gap. In germline, CDR1 is SGHAT, CDR2 FQDESV (reference sequence). CDR3 length: 13 amino acids. The CDR3 DNA reads TGTGCCAGCAGCCCCAACGGACGTAATGAGCAGTTCTTC. Amino acid sequence: CASSPNGRNEQFF.

This chain connects TRBV5-1 to TRBJ1-3, with no clear D. Germline lookup yields CDR1 SGHRS and CDR2 YFSETQ. V lost 0 bases and J 3 bases, leaving 4 bases between the germline ends. The CDR3 length is 13 residues. CDR3 residues: CASSLGGGNTIYF. The CDR3 DNA reads as TGCGCCAGCAGCTTGGGGGGTGGAAACACCATATATTTT.